The 21 T cell receptor beta chains listed next were all sequenced from one sample in a study of T cell repertoires in cytomegalovirus infection. TCRdb fed the reads into MiXCR, producing one record per CDR3 protein. The table includes roughly 140,000 distinct CDR3 sequences, about 20% detected once. What was sequenced was PBMCs. All receptors derive from a human donor in good health (CMV status not recorded). Some clones in this sample may be carry-over from other donors' samples.

CDR3 loop: CASSWRGGYTF. CDR3 bases: TGTGCCAGCAGTTGGAGGGGAGGCTACACCTTC. This rearrangement joins TRBV28 to TRBJ1-2; maybe TRBD1 (5 bases). In germline, CDR1 is MDHEN, CDR2 SYDVKM. The CDR3 loop spans 11 amino acids. V lost 4 bases, J lost 8 bases, and 8 bases lay in between.

In its sample, this clonotype was seen a few times. The gene calls are TRBV6-2 or TRBV6-3 and TRBJ2-3, with D maybe TRBD1 (5 bases). The CDR3 sequence is 16 residues long. Germline CDR1 reads MNHEY; CDR2 reads SVGEGT. V lost 6 bases and J lost 1, with 17 bases in between. CDR3 loop: CASRRQLPRGTDTQYF. In DNA form, the CDR3 reads TGTGCCAGCAGAAGACAGTTGCCTCGTGGCACAGATACGCAGTATTTT.

Many counts were recorded for this clonotype. V and J are TRBV12-3 or TRBV12-4 and TRBJ1-1; D unresolved. The CDR3 runs 16 residues. V was clipped by 5 bases and J by 4 bases, with 20 bases between them. The CDR3 coding sequence is TGTGCCAGCAGTCCCACCGGAGGGTTTAGTTCCACTGAAGCTTTCTTT. It is translated as CASSPTGGFSSTEAFF.

This clonotype showed up just once. This chain uses TRBV9 with TRBJ2-7; 9 bases fit TRBD2. CDR1 and CDR2 (germline): SGDLS, YYNGEE. CDR3 length: 16 residues. V was pared by 2 bases and J by 7 bases, with 13 bases of the junction left unmatched. The DNA for the CDR3 is TGTGCCAGCAGCGTGGGAGGGGCGGGGGGGCCCGGGGAGCAGTACTTC. Its protein is CASSVGGAGGPGEQYF.

The chain couples TRBV3-1 to TRBJ1-2; D is perhaps TRBD1 (5 bases). Germline loops: CDR1 LGHDT, CDR2 YNNKEL (reference sequence). The V gene lost 4 bases and the J gene lost 4 bases, with 13 bases spanning the gap. The CDR3 runs to 14 residues. The CDR3, as DNA: TGTGCCAGCAGCCTAAGCCGACAGACCTATGGCTACACCTTC. Its translation: CASSLSRQTYGYTF.

In its sample, this clonotype was seen once. J is TRBJ2-1 and V is TRBV3-1; TRBD1 is a possible D gene (6 bases). Trimming pared 1 base from V and 4 bases from J, leaving 11 bases between. Looked up from germline, CDR1 is LGHDT and CDR2 is YNNKEL (reference sequence). This CDR3 is 15 amino acids long. The CDR3 DNA reads as TGTGCCAGCAGCCAAGGTCGAGGGGGATACAATGAGCAGTTCTTC. Translated: CASSQGRGGYNEQFF.

The J gene is TRBJ1-2, the V gene TRBV28; D is uncertain. The germline V and J ends were trimmed by 2 bases and 4 bases, with 14 bases remaining between them. CDR3 length equals 15 residues. Germline CDR1 MDHEN, CDR2 SYDVKM. In DNA form, the CDR3 reads TGTGCCAGCAGTTTACTTCCCGGCCGGGGCTATGGCTACACCTTC. This translates into CASSLLPGRGYGYTF.

The table lists this clonotype with many counts. The chain is built from TRBV7-2 and TRBJ2-3; D gene uncertain. V was shortened by 3 bases and J by 6 bases, with 7 bases between the two germline ends. CDR1 SGHTA and CDR2 FQGNSA come from the germline V gene. The CDR3 runs to 12 residues. CDR3 in amino acids: CASSFITDTQYF. CDR3 coding DNA: TGTGCCAGCAGCTTCATCACGGATACGCAGTATTTT.

The chain employs TRBV20-1 and TRBJ2-3; weak D call: TRBD1 (5 bases). Trimming removed 2 bases from V and 1 base from J, with 10 bases in between. The CDR3 spans 14 residues. Germline CDR1 reads DFQATT; CDR2 reads SNEGSKA (reference sequence). CDR3 DNA: TGCAGTGCTAGACAGGGTTTGGGCACAGATACGCAGTATTTT. Translated: CSARQGLGTDTQYF.

The V gene is TRBV27, the J gene TRBJ1-4; perhaps TRBD1 as D (5 bases). This CDR3 is built from 15 residues. The V end was cut by 5 bases, the J end by 8 bases, with 18 bases between. Germline assignment: CDR1 MNHEY and CDR2 SMNVEV (reference sequence). CDR3 in DNA: TGTGCCAGCAGTCCCCTAGGGCAGGGTGGCGAAAAACTGTTTTTT. Protein product: CASSPLGQGGEKLFF.

This clonotype was seen more than once but under ten times. V usage is TRBV5-5 and J usage is TRBJ1-2; tentative D call: TRBD1 (6 bases). This CDR3 is 15 amino acids long. Germline V gene data show CDR1 as SGHKS and CDR2 as YYEKEE (reference sequence). Trimming left V 0 bases short and J 2 bases short, with 11 bases between. CDR3 in amino acids: CASSLGPDRNYGYTF. In nucleotides, the CDR3 is TGTGCCAGCAGCTTGGGACCCGACAGGAACTATGGCTACACCTTC.

The chain is built from TRBV24-1 and TRBJ1-1; TRBD1 is a possible D gene (5 bases). This CDR3 comprises 14 residues. Germline V gene sequence: CDR1 KGHDR, CDR2 SFDVKD. Between the trimmed V and J ends, which lost 5 bases and 1 base, there was a span of 10 bases. The CDR3 DNA reads as TGTGCCACCAGTGCAGCGGGGACGAACACTGAAGCTTTCTTT. Residues: CATSAAGTNTEAFF.

The chain employs TRBV28 and TRBJ2-1; 7 bases align to TRBD1. The CDR3 totals 13 residues. Per the germline V gene, CDR1 is MDHEN and CDR2 is SYDVKM. The junction had 6 bases not matched to a gene; V was cut back by 2 bases and J by 11 bases. The CDR3 DNA is TGTGCCAGCAGTTTAGTCGGGGACAGCCAGCAGTTCTTC. Translating gives CASSLVGDSQQFF.

This clonotype turned up a few times. The chain joins TRBV28 to TRBJ2-1; the D gene is possibly TRBD2 (5 bases). V was cut by 5 bases and J by 4 bases, with 21 bases left in between. Germline-derived CDR1 and CDR2 are MDHEN and SYDVKM. The CDR3 spans 17 residues. The CDR3 sequence is CASSRFGGSRGYNEQFF. For the CDR3, the DNA is TGTGCCAGCAGTCGATTCGGCGGTAGTCGAGGGTACAATGAGCAGTTCTTC.

This clonotype was observed many times. The chain uses TRBV5-4 and TRBJ2-7, with a possible D match to TRBD1 (6 bases). Per germline, CDR1 SGHNT and CDR2 YYREEE (reference sequence). Deletions cut 0 bases from V and 5 bases from J, with 12 bases between. This CDR3 spans 14 amino acids. CDR3 DNA sequence: TGTGCCAGCAGCTTGGTAGCAGGGGACGACGAGCAGTACTTC. This translates into CASSLVAGDDEQYF.

This chain joins TRBV2 and TRBJ1-1, with TRBD1 as a possible D gene (5 bases). This CDR3 contains 13 residues. Between the trimmed V and J ends, which lost 5 bases and 0 bases, there was a span of 7 bases. Germline V lookup: CDR1 SNHLY, CDR2 FYNNEI. The CDR3 sequence: CASSRQLNTEAFF. In DNA form, the CDR3 reads TGTGCCAGCAGTAGACAGCTGAACACTGAAGCTTTCTTT.

The rearrangement joins TRBV9 to TRBJ1-5, with D possibly being TRBD1 (5 bases). The CDR3 has 15 amino acids. CDR1 and CDR2 (germline): SGDLS, YYNGEE. Trimming left V 4 bases short and J 10 bases short, with 21 bases between. Here the CDR3 DNA reads TGTGCCAGCAGCCCACGGGACGGAAAGATCCCACCCCAGCATTTT. Its translation: CASSPRDGKIPPQHF.

The chain joins TRBV11-2 to TRBJ1-2; tentatively, D is TRBD1 (5 bases). The CDR3 contains 16 residues. With 4 bases removed from V and 4 bases from J, the gap between germline ends came to 19 bases. CDR1 is SGHAT and CDR2 is FQNNGV in the germline V gene. The CDR3 loop is CASSSPRTPRSYGYTF. As DNA, the CDR3 is TGTGCCAGCAGCTCCCCGAGGACACCACGGTCCTATGGCTACACCTTC.

This clonotype was observed a handful of times. V gene TRBV19 combines with J gene TRBJ2-7; 8 bases agree with TRBD2. V shed 5 bases and J 4 bases; nucleotides not matched to a gene: 7. Germline-derived CDR1 and CDR2 are LNHDA and SQIVND (reference sequence). The CDR3 sequence is 14 residues long. The CDR3 loop reads CASSEGSSGYEQYF. The CDR3 nucleotides read TGTGCCAGTAGTGAGGGCTCTAGCGGGTACGAGCAGTACTTC.

Points on this clonotype: A read error may explain this, as a much larger clone is one base away. The rearrangement links TRBV7-3 to TRBJ2-1, with a possible D match to TRBD1 (6 bases). Germline loops: CDR1 SGHTA, CDR2 FQGTGA. The CDR3 spans 12 residues. The DNA for the CDR3 is TGTGCCAGCAGCTCAAAACCCGGGACAAAGATCTTC. It specifies CASSSKPGTKIF.

This chain uses TRBV15 with TRBJ2-7, with 7 bases that match TRBD1. The germline CDR1 and CDR2 sequences are LNHNV and YYDKDF (reference sequence). V lost 5 bases, J lost 6 bases, and 16 bases stayed unmatched. The CDR3 totals 16 residues. In DNA form, the CDR3 reads TGTGCCACCAGCCATAGCGAGGGGGCCCGTCTCGCCGAGCAGTACTTC. It encodes CATSHSEGARLAEQYF.